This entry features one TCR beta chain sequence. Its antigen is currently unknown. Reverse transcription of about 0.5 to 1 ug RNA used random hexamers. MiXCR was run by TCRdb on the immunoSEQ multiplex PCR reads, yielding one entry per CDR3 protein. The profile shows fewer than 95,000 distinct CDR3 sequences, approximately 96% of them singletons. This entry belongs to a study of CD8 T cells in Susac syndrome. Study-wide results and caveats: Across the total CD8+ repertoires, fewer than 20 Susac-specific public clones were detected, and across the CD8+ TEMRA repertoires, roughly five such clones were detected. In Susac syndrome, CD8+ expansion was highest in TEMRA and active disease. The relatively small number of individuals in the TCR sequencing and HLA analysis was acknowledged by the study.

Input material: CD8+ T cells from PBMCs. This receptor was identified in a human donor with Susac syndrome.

This chain's CDR3 is CAWSPQGSEAFF. DNA of the CDR3: TGTGCCTGGAGTCCCCAGGGTTCTGAAGCTTTCTTT. The V gene is TRBV30, the J gene TRBJ1-1; D perhaps matches TRBD1 (5 bases). The CDR3 extends over 12 amino acids. The ends were cut back, 2 bases at V and 6 bases at J, with 10 bases in the middle. CDR1 is GTSNPN, CDR2 SVGIG, per germline (reference sequence). The entire variable domain, with the rest obtained from reference TRBV30 and TRBJ1-1, is as follows: SQTIHQWPATLVQPVGSPLSLECTVEGTSNPNLYWYRQAAGRGLQLLFYSVGIGQISSEVPQNLSASRPQDRQFILSSKKLLLSDSGFYLCAWSPQGSEAFFGQGTRLTVV.